This entry lists 9 T cell receptor beta chains sequenced from one sample in a study of cytomegalovirus exposure and HLA in healthy donors. Clones were sequenced by immunoSEQ multiplex PCR, and TCRdb holds only the in-frame ones, with some missing. The sample has some 79,000 clones; over 90% are singletons. Sequenced: PBMCs. These TCRs come from a woman between 18 and 29 years old in good health and CMV-seropositive.

Comments on this clone: Other DNA sequences in the sample encode the same CDR3. The CDR3 DNA is TGTGCCAGCAGTCCGGGGGACACTGAAGCTTTCTTT. Its translation is CASSPGDTEAFF. The chain couples TRBV28 to TRBJ1-1; TRBD1 is a possible D gene (5 bases). CDR3 length: 12 residues. Trimming removed 5 bases at V and 3 bases at J, with 7 bases between. Germline V lookup: CDR1 MDHEN, CDR2 SYDVKM.

The CDR3 loop reads CASSLVTGAWGSAIQYF. The CDR3 nucleotides read TGTGCCAGCAGCTTGGTGACAGGCGCTTGGGGGTCGGCCATTCAGTACTTC. The rearrangement joins TRBV5-8 to TRBJ2-4; tentatively, D is TRBD1 (6 bases). In germline, CDR1 is SGHTS, CDR2 YDEGEE. This CDR3 spans 17 amino acids. The V gene lost 0 bases and the J gene lost 9 bases, with 22 bases spanning the gap. Full variable domain (remainder filled in from reference TRBV5-8 and TRBJ2-4): EAGVTQSPTHLIKTRGQQATLRCSPISGHTSVYWYQQALGLGLQFLLWYDEGEERNRGNFPPRFSGRQFPNYSSELNVNALELEDSALYLCASSLVTGAWGSAIQYFGAGTRLSVL.

The rearrangement joins TRBV4-1 to TRBJ2-7; 7 positions match TRBD2. The CDR3 covers 13 residues. Germline values: CDR1 MGHRA, CDR2 YSYEKL. Trimming cost V 4 bases and J 3 bases; bases outside gene matches: 3. The CDR3 DNA sequence: TGCGCCAGCAGCCCGGAGCGGGACTACGAGCAGTACTTC. Protein product: CASSPERDYEQYF.

The chain has TRBV28 and TRBJ1-2, with TRBD1 matching over 9 bases. Per the germline V gene, CDR1 is MDHEN and CDR2 is SYDVKM. J gave up 4 bases and V 5 bases, and 5 bases lay outside the gene matches. The CDR3 spans 14 residues. The CDR3 DNA follows: TGTGCCAGCAGTAACAGGGGGCTAGCCTATGGCTACACCTTC. Encoded protein: CASSNRGLAYGYTF.

J is TRBJ1-1 and V is TRBV30; 9 bases line up with TRBD1. Losses at the gene ends were 3 bases for V and 5 bases for J; bases not matched to a gene: 7. Germline lookup yields CDR1 GTSNPN and CDR2 SVGIG (reference sequence). The CDR3 runs 14 residues. Here the CDR3 reads CAWRTGGRGTEAFF. The DNA of the CDR3 is TGTGCCTGGAGGACAGGGGGAAGGGGGACTGAAGCTTTCTTT.

CDR3 protein: CAGGLAGEREQYF. The CDR3 bases are TGTGCCGGAGGACTAGCGGGAGAGCGCGAGCAGTACTTC. The chain couples TRBV30 to TRBJ2-7; 13 bases match TRBD2. The CDR3 runs to 13 residues. Germline V gene data show CDR1 as GTSNPN and CDR2 as SVGIG (reference sequence). After removal of 8 bases from V and 6 bases from J, the junction contained 7 bases not matched to a gene.

This rearrangement joins TRBV4-1 to TRBJ1-2; 11 bases match TRBD1. CDR1 and CDR2 (germline): MGHRA, YSYEKL. This CDR3 is built from 15 residues. The V segment lost 1 base and the J segment 7 bases; nucleotides outside the gene matches: 5. CDR3 residues: CASSQAGTGGRGYTF. The CDR3 coding sequence is TGCGCCAGCAGCCAAGCCGGGACAGGGGGACGTGGCTACACCTTC.

This chain links TRBV18 with TRBJ2-1, with 9 bases fitting TRBD1. This CDR3 has 13 amino acids. Trimming took 3 bases from V and 9 from J; bases not matched to a gene: 3. Germline V gene data show CDR1 as KGHSH and CDR2 as LQKENI. Written as DNA, the CDR3 is TGTGCCAGCTCACCTGGGACAGGGCTTGAGCAGTTCTTC. This sequence encodes CASSPGTGLEQFF.

The chain couples TRBV5-4 to TRBJ2-7; perhaps TRBD2 as D (7 bases). Between the trimmed V and J ends, which lost 0 bases and 1 base, there was a span of 11 bases. The CDR3 is 15 residues long. Germline CDR1 is SGHNT and CDR2 is YYREEE (reference sequence). CDR3 sequence reads: CASSLGRGLSYEQYF. DNA for the CDR3: TGTGCCAGCAGCTTGGGGCGGGGGCTGTCCTACGAGCAGTACTTC. The variable domain in full, with the rest retrieved from reference TRBV5-4 and TRBJ2-7, is ETGVTQSPTHLIKTRGQQVTLRCSSQSGHNTVSWYQQALGQGPQFIFQYYREEENGRGNFPPRFSGLQFPNYSSELNVNALELDDSALYLCASSLGRGLSYEQYFGPGTRLTVT.